This is a list of T cell receptor beta chains from one sample in a study of technical replicates of blood from a few donors. The protocol was immunoSEQ multiplex PCR, while the TCRdb copy is restricted to in-frame clones and leaves out a portion. The sample has 90,000 to 100,000 clones, 90% to 96% seen once. Sequenced material: T cells isolated from PBMCs. All receptors come from a human donor in good health. The CDR3 runs from the conserved cysteine through the conserved F or W. The order of the fields is V gene, J gene, CDR3 protein.

V: TRBV28; J: TRBJ1-2; CDR3: CASSIARYGYTF
V: TRBV19; J: TRBJ1-4; CDR3: CASTPGDRPNEKLFF
V: TRBV6-5; J: TRBJ2-7; CDR3: CASSYVSSYEQYF
V: TRBV10-3; J: TRBJ1-2; CDR3: CAISIDSHTNYGYTF
V: TRBV6-6; J: TRBJ1-2; CDR3: CASTPTRGLYGYTF
V: TRBV2; J: TRBJ1-1; CDR3: CASAGNTEAFF
V: TRBV28; J: TRBJ2-7; CDR3: CATRERRSEQYF
V: TRBV10-3; J: TRBJ2-5; CDR3: CACRQGERETQYF
V: TRBV7-9; J: TRBJ2-7; CDR3: CASGQGTGLYEQYF
V: TRBV2; J: TRBJ2-1; CDR3: CASSEFAGTRYNEQFF
V: TRBV2; J: TRBJ2-7; CDR3: CAGSGTSGIYEQYF
V: TRBV5-1; J: TRBJ2-3; CDR3: CASSSVYVGGGAYSTDTQYF
V: TRBV7-9; J: TRBJ1-1; CDR3: CASSLASRQGNTTEAFF
V: TRBV11-3; J: TRBJ1-4; CDR3: CASSLNYRTNEKLFF
V: TRBV7-2; J: TRBJ2-5; CDR3: CASSFLLQYF
V: TRBV9; J: TRBJ2-1; CDR3: CASSPGGQGEQFF
V: TRBV21-1; J: TRBJ2-3; CDR3: CASSKGTSPDTQYF
V: TRBV7-6; J: TRBJ2-1; CDR3: CASSSAVRGPTPNEQFF
V: TRBV2; J: TRBJ2-1; CDR3: CASTPGAGGPNEQFF
V: TRBV19; J: TRBJ2-1; CDR3: CASYGLAGGPPFF
V: TRBV19; J: TRBJ1-4; CDR3: CASSPSHRVSDEKLFF
V: TRBV9; J: TRBJ2-2; CDR3: CASSRTGTSSGELFF
V: TRBV28; J: TRBJ1-6; CDR3: CASSMSGGSRVGSPLHF
V: TRBV6-5; J: TRBJ1-2; CDR3: CASRHRTGVIHGYTF
V: TRBV30; J: TRBJ2-2; CDR3: CAWSVLGGGSTGELFF
V: TRBV2; J: TRBJ1-1; CDR3: CASSDELWGETEAFF
V: TRBV13; J: TRBJ2-5; CDR3: CASSLRGETQYF
V: TRBV11-2; J: TRBJ2-1; CDR3: CASSFFDEQFF
V: TRBV18; J: TRBJ2-7; CDR3: CASSPVGAGMMGEQYF
V: TRBV29-1; J: TRBJ2-1; CDR3: CSAGGGAYNEQFF
V: TRBV18; J: TRBJ2-3; CDR3: CASSFYTDTQYF
V: TRBV6-6; J: TRBJ1-4; CDR3: CASSIAATNEKLFF
V: TRBV19; J: TRBJ1-1; CDR3: CASSIVAVNTEAFF
V: TRBV27; J: TRBJ2-1; CDR3: CASSLGTGPYNEQFF
V: TRBV4-1; J: TRBJ2-1; CDR3: CASSQDIEQFF
V: TRBV10-3; J: TRBJ2-6; CDR3: CATSKGGGTEGANVLTF
V: TRBV9; J: TRBJ2-3; CDR3: CASGLGLAGGEDTQYF
V: TRBV27; J: TRBJ2-1; CDR3: CASSIGTSRTYNEQFF
V: TRBV12-1; J: TRBJ2-1; CDR3: CASSSRTSGPYNEQFF
V: TRBV29-1; J: TRBJ2-5; CDR3: CSVVYSGIQETQYF
V: TRBV5-1; J: TRBJ2-7; CDR3: CASSLGDTYSYEQYF
V: TRBV7-9; J: TRBJ1-2; CDR3: CASSPRAFFRGYYGYTF
V: TRBV7-9; J: TRBJ1-5; CDR3: CASSLDQPFREVYQSQHF
V: TRBV27; J: TRBJ2-7; CDR3: CASSLLSPGTFTYEQYF
V: TRBV27; J: TRBJ2-1; CDR3: CASSLFPLLGGPANEQFF
V: TRBV5-1; J: TRBJ2-3; CDR3: CASSLVSSSSTDTQYF
V: TRBV25-1; J: TRBJ1-1; CDR3: CASSEYSNTEAFF
V: TRBV10-3; J: TRBJ1-2; CDR3: CAIGTGLLGYTF
V: TRBV7-8; J: TRBJ1-2; CDR3: CASSLRSERAYGYTF
V: TRBV19; J: TRBJ1-1; CDR3: CASSMRDTEAFF
V: TRBV18; J: TRBJ2-7; CDR3: CASSPEGHGYEQYF
V: TRBV5-1; J: TRBJ2-7; CDR3: CASSPGLGREQYF
V: TRBV29-1; J: TRBJ2-1; CDR3: CSVEGLPLRYNEQFF